This entry lists 10 T cell receptor beta chains sequenced from one sample in a study of T cell repertoires in cytomegalovirus infection. TCRdb independently ran MiXCR on the reads; one entry per CDR3 protein. This table has about 110,000 distinct CDR3 sequences, about 40% appearing once. Antigen specificity for these receptors is unknown. The source material was CD8+ T cells from cultured PBMCs, sampled from culture after CMV antigen stimulation. The receptors derive from a human donor in good health (CMV status not recorded). Some clones in this sample may be carry-over from other donors' samples.

The chain is built from TRBV7-9 and TRBJ2-5, with D tentatively TRBD1 (6 bases). This CDR3 has 16 residues. Trimming removed 1 base from V and 0 bases from J, with 12 bases in between. Germline V gene data show CDR1 as SEHNR and CDR2 as FQNEAQ (reference sequence). The CDR3 spells CASSLGTALYQETQYF. CDR3 DNA: TGTGCCAGCAGCTTAGGGACAGCCCTCTACCAAGAGACCCAGTACTTC.

The chain joins TRBV27 to TRBJ2-3; no definite D call. The CDR3 length is 13 residues. The V gene lost 3 bases and the J gene lost 3 bases, with 7 bases spanning the gap. CDR1 MNHEY and CDR2 SMNVEV come from the germline V gene (reference sequence). CDR3 nucleotides: TGTGCCAGCAGTTTCGGTTATACAGATACGCAGTATTTT. This encodes CASSFGYTDTQYF.

The V and J genes are TRBV6-2 or TRBV6-3 and TRBJ2-7; no firm D call. V shed 0 bases and J shed 4 bases, with 4 bases lying between them. The CDR3 has 12 residues. Germline values: CDR1 MNHEY, CDR2 SVGEGT. CDR3: CASSYSAYEQYF. The DNA of the CDR3 is TGTGCCAGCAGTTACTCGGCTTACGAGCAGTACTTC.

This clonotype was counted once. The chain carries TRBV4-1 and TRBJ1-2; 7 bases fit TRBD1. Per the germline V gene, CDR1 is MGHRA and CDR2 is YSYEKL. CDR3 length: 15 residues. The V gene end was trimmed by 0 bases and the J gene end by 4 bases; junction bases not matched to a gene: 5. The CDR3 DNA reads TGCGCCAGCAGCCAAGACCGGACAGGAATCTATGGCTACACCTTC. This sequence encodes CASSQDRTGIYGYTF.

The chain joins TRBV5-6 to TRBJ2-2; D not resolved. The germline V gene has CDR1 SGHDT and CDR2 YYEEEE. The CDR3 has 15 residues. V shed 1 base and J shed 3 bases, with 10 bases lying between them. CDR3 protein: CASSLLGTYTGELFF. CDR3 nucleotide sequence: TGTGCCAGCAGCTTGTTAGGCACCTACACCGGGGAGCTGTTTTTT.

The rearrangement joins TRBV28 to TRBJ2-7; D uncertain. The germline V gene has CDR1 MDHEN and CDR2 SYDVKM. The CDR3 contains 14 residues. The V end was cut by 2 bases, the J end by 2 bases, with 10 bases between. Here the CDR3 DNA reads TGTGCCAGCAGTTTAAGGCTAACCCCCTACGAGCAGTACTTC. Amino acids: CASSLRLTPYEQYF.

The V and J genes are TRBV5-6 and TRBJ2-7; perhaps TRBD2 as D (5 bases). The ends were cut back, 1 base at V and 3 bases at J, with 5 bases in the middle. CDR1 SGHDT and CDR2 YYEEEE come from the germline V gene. This CDR3 has 12 amino acids. The CDR3 spells CASSLTSYEQYF. DNA of the CDR3: TGTGCCAGCAGCTTGACTAGCTACGAGCAGTACTTC.

This clonotype was seen only a few times. As DNA, the CDR3 is TGTGCTAGTGGTTCGGGACAGGGAGTCTACGAGCAGTACTTC. This encodes CASGSGQGVYEQYF. The chain links TRBV12-5 to TRBJ2-7; 9 bases fit TRBD1. The CDR3 loop spans 14 amino acids. Germline trimming cut 4 bases from V and 3 bases from J; bases unmatched to any gene: 4. CDR1 LGHNT and CDR2 FRNRAP come from the germline V gene.

The genes are TRBV20-1 and TRBJ2-7; D is unclear. CDR1 and CDR2 from the germline V gene are DFQATT and SNEGSKA (reference sequence). CDR3 length: 14 amino acids. The germline V and J ends were trimmed by 6 bases and 2 bases, with 17 bases remaining between them. The chain's CDR3 is CSALLGWLTYEQYF. CDR3 coding DNA: TGCAGTGCCCTATTGGGTTGGCTGACCTACGAGCAGTACTTC.

This clonotype turned up a few times. The chain couples TRBV7-2 to TRBJ1-2; D gene unclear. Germline lookup yields CDR1 SGHTA and CDR2 FQGNSA. The length of the CDR3 is 13 residues. V was pared by 3 bases and J by 2 bases, with 7 bases between. The CDR3 sequence is CASSFVSNYGYTF. The CDR3 DNA sequence: TGTGCCAGCAGCTTCGTCAGCAACTATGGCTACACCTTC.